This T cell receptor beta chain is drawn from a study of cytomegalovirus exposure and HLA in healthy donors. The PCR had 60 Vbeta and 13 Jbeta primers. Clones were sequenced by immunoSEQ multiplex PCR, and TCRdb holds only the in-frame ones, with some missing. The sample lists under 100,000 clones, about 70% occurring once. With 0 bases removed from V and 3 bases from J, the gap between germline ends came to 6 bases. Germline CDR1 and CDR2: SGHNT and YYREEE (reference sequence). This CDR3 spans 13 amino acids. This clone has a single count. The chain combines TRBV5-4 with TRBJ1-2, with D maybe TRBD1 (5 bases). Source material: PBMCs. This receptor was obtained from a human donor in good health. In DNA, the CDR3 is TGTGCCAGCAGCTTGGTGACAGACTATGGCTACACCTTC. It yields the protein CASSLVTDYGYTF.